The T cell receptor (beta chain) under discussion was sequenced for a study of cytomegalovirus exposure and HLA in healthy donors. Germline V gene sequence: CDR1 SGHTA, CDR2 FQGNSA. CDR3 length equals 16 residues. Trimming cost V 5 bases and J 4 bases; bases outside gene matches: 5. 60 Vbeta and 13 Jbeta primers were used in PCR. Using immunoSEQ multiplex PCR, the repertoire was profiled, and TCRdb retains in-frame clones only, with some absent. Of 110,000 to 150,000 clones listed, approximately 70% are singletons. Sequencing was performed on PBMCs. This sequence joins TRBV7-2 and TRBJ2-1; 13 bases align to TRBD2. This sequence was found in a woman between 35 and 50 years old in good health and CMV-seronegative. CDR3 sequence (DNA): TGTGCCAGCAGCATGGGACTAGCGGGGATATACAATGAGCAGTTCTTC. This gives the protein CASSMGLAGIYNEQFF.